These 20 T cell receptor beta chains came from one sample sequenced in a study of T cells in Graves' hyperthyroidism and ophthalmopathy. RNA transcripts gave rise to amplified TCR beta CDR3 regions. RT-PCR in the first round (using the HTBI primer set) targeted the TCR CDR3. TCRdb re-derived calls from the multiplex PCR reads in MiXCR, one entry per CDR3 protein. The sample includes roughly 420,000 distinct CDR3 sequences, approximately 15% of them seen just once. The specimen sequenced was blood. Every receptor here comes from a young woman with Graves' hyperthyroidism.

The sample holds many counts of this clonotype. The chain is built from TRBV3-1 and TRBJ1-3; the D is unclear. The V and J ends lost 4 bases and 4 bases respectively, with 5 bases between them. This CDR3 has 12 amino acids. Germline V CDR1 and CDR2: LGHDT, YNNKEL (reference sequence). CDR3 nucleotides: TGTGCCAGCAGCCCGACAGGAAACACCATATATTTT. Translated: CASSPTGNTIYF.

This clonotype was recorded many times. The chain couples TRBV11-1 to TRBJ2-7; 9 bases align to TRBD1. J was trimmed by 3 bases and V by 3 bases; bases with no gene match: 3. Looked up from germline, CDR1 is SGHAT and CDR2 is FQDESV (reference sequence). The length of the CDR3 is 14 residues. The CDR3 protein is CASSLDRGSYEQYF. CDR3 in DNA: TGTGCCAGCAGCTTGGACAGGGGAAGCTACGAGCAGTACTTC.

This clonotype was observed many times. The V gene is TRBV18, the J gene TRBJ1-3, with no clear D. Trimming stripped 3 bases from V and 2 bases from J, with 8 bases between. Germline lookup yields CDR1 KGHSH and CDR2 LQKENI. The CDR3 covers 14 residues. The CDR3 DNA is TGTGCCAGCTCACCGGACGTGACTGGAAACACCATATATTTT. Translated, it gives CASSPDVTGNTIYF.

This clonotype was seen more than once but under ten times. This chain links TRBV6-1 with TRBJ2-5; maybe TRBD2 (6 bases). V lost 10 bases to trimming and J lost 5 bases, with 17 bases between them. Germline CDR1 MNHNS, CDR2 SASEGT. The CDR3 contains 13 residues. The DNA of the CDR3 is TGTGCCACCCAAGCCCTAGCGAGGGAGACCCAGTACTTC. It encodes CATQALARETQYF.

The J gene is TRBJ2-2, the V gene TRBV19; tentatively, D is TRBD1 or TRBD2 (5 bases each). The CDR3 loop spans 14 amino acids. Per germline, CDR1 LNHDA and CDR2 SQIVND (reference sequence). Trimming left V 2 bases short and J 12 bases short, with 16 bases between. The CDR3 here is CASSIISWGPKLFF. CDR3 coding DNA: TGTGCCAGTAGTATAATAAGTTGGGGACCGAAGCTGTTTTTT.

The rearrangement uses TRBV5-1 and TRBJ1-1, with TRBD1 identical over 11 bases. Germline-derived CDR1 and CDR2 are SGHRS and YFSETQ. V shed 4 bases, J shed 3 bases, and the junction held 2 bases outside the gene matches. The CDR3 is 14 amino acids. DNA of the CDR3: TGCGCCAGCAGCGCGGGACAGGGGGACACTGAAGCTTTCTTT. Protein sequence: CASSAGQGDTEAFF.

In its sample, this clonotype was seen many times. The gene calls are TRBV6-1 and TRBJ1-2, with D possibly TRBD1 on 5 matching bases. Trimming took 6 bases from V and 3 from J, leaving 17 bases between them. The CDR3 is 15 residues long. CDR1 MNHNS and CDR2 SASEGT come from the germline V gene. CDR3 nucleotide sequence: TGTGCCAGCAGCCATCCCGGGACGGCTCACTATGGCTACACCTTC. This gives the protein CASSHPGTAHYGYTF.

The chain carries TRBV9 and TRBJ2-3, with 13 bases that match TRBD2. In germline, CDR1 is SGDLS, CDR2 YYNGEE. The CDR3 runs 16 residues. V shed 3 bases and J 5 bases; nucleotides not matched to a gene: 6. This CDR3 is CASSATSGGAGDTQYF. CDR3 nucleotide sequence: TGTGCCAGCAGCGCCACTAGCGGGGGGGCTGGAGATACGCAGTATTTT.

This clonotype appeared many times. This chain links TRBV10-3 with TRBJ2-7; 9 bases map to TRBD1. J lost 6 bases, V lost 9 bases, and 9 bases had no gene match. The CDR3 totals 13 residues. Looked up from germline, CDR1 is ENHRY and CDR2 is SYGVKD. The CDR3 DNA reads TGTGCCATGGGAATACAGGGGGCGGGCGAGCAGTACTTC. Amino acids: CAMGIQGAGEQYF.

This clonotype was seen repeatedly, ten times or more. This chain uses TRBV7-9 with TRBJ2-1; TRBD1 matches 9 bases. CDR1 and CDR2 (germline): SEHNR, FQNEAQ (reference sequence). This CDR3 is 16 amino acids long. V shed 3 bases, J shed 1 base, and the junction held 4 bases outside the gene matches. The CDR3: CASSLGQGLSYNEQFF. The DNA of the CDR3 is TGTGCCAGCAGCTTGGGACAGGGTCTATCCTACAATGAGCAGTTCTTC.

For this clonotype: Just one base apart from a much larger clone, this may be a read error. V is TRBV27 and J is TRBJ1-5; D is possibly TRBD1 (5 bases). Germline CDR1 MNHEY, CDR2 SMNVEV (reference sequence). This CDR3 contains 15 residues. The CDR3 is CARPPQGHSNRPQHF. The CDR3 nucleotides are TGTGCCAGACCCCCCCAGGGCCATAGCAATCGGCCCCAGCATTTT.

This clonotype was detected many times. This sequence joins TRBV9 and TRBJ2-5, with 7 nucleotides matching TRBD1. The CDR3 length is 14 residues. V lost 2 bases and J lost 1; bases outside the gene matches: 2. The germline CDR1 and CDR2 sequences are SGDLS and YYNGEE. CDR3 bases: TGTGCCAGCAGCGTCGGGACAGTCCAAGAGACCCAGTACTTC. This gives the protein CASSVGTVQETQYF.

This clonotype was observed a few times. The rearrangement uses TRBV30 and TRBJ2-7; D is unclear. Trimming removed 0 bases from V and 0 bases from J, with 6 bases in between. Germline-derived CDR1 and CDR2 are GTSNPN and SVGIG (reference sequence). The CDR3 has 13 residues. Here the CDR3 DNA reads TGTGCCTGGAGTGTAGACTCCTCCTACGAGCAGTACTTC. Protein sequence: CAWSVDSSYEQYF.

This clonotype was counted at least ten times. The gene calls are TRBV6-1 and TRBJ1-3, with D tentatively TRBD1 (6 bases). V was cut by 6 bases and J by 3 bases, with 12 bases left in between. The CDR3 has 14 residues. Germline CDR1 is MNHNS and CDR2 is SASEGT. The CDR3 reads CASRVRGGGNTIYF. In DNA form, the CDR3 reads TGTGCCAGCAGAGTCAGGGGCGGTGGAAACACCATATATTTT.

Points on this clonotype: A much more abundant neighbour one base away suggests this may be a read error. V gene TRBV3-1 combines with J gene TRBJ2-5, with 11 bases that match TRBD2. Germline V gene sequence: CDR1 LGHDT, CDR2 YNNKEL (reference sequence). The length of the CDR3 is 17 residues. CDR3 residues: CTSSHMWLAGGQETQYF. The CDR3 nucleotides are TGTACCAGCAGCCATATGTGGCTAGCGGGAGGACAGGAGACCCAGTACTTC.

In this sample, this clonotype turned up many times. The CDR3 DNA sequence: TGCAGTGCTAGTCCTCGCACAGGGTTCGGCAATCAGCCCCAGCATTTT. This translates into CSASPRTGFGNQPQHF. This chain links TRBV20-1 with TRBJ1-5; TRBD1 is a possible D gene (6 bases). Trimming stripped 3 bases from V and 2 bases from J, with 17 bases between. This CDR3 has 16 residues. The V gene's germline CDR1 is DFQATT and CDR2 SNEGSKA (reference sequence).

This chain connects TRBV9 to TRBJ2-1; TRBD2 aligns across 11 bases. V lost 4 bases and J lost 8; bases outside the gene matches: 8. Germline CDR1 is SGDLS and CDR2 is YYNGEE. The CDR3 totals 15 residues. CDR3 DNA sequence: TGTGCCAGCAGCCCCACTAGCGGGAGTACGTATGAGCAGTTCTTC. The encoded protein is CASSPTSGSTYEQFF.

This clonotype was found many times. The chain carries TRBV12-5 and TRBJ1-1; possible D gene TRBD1, 5 bases. The ends were cut back, 7 bases at V and 10 bases at J, with 16 bases in the middle. The CDR3 consists of 12 residues. Per germline, CDR1 LGHNT and CDR2 FRNRAP. CDR3 loop: CASAGVYGTAFF. CDR3 coding DNA: TGTGCTAGTGCCGGCGTCTATGGGACAGCTTTCTTT.

This clonotype came up a few times. This rearrangement joins TRBV7-9 to TRBJ2-3, with D uncertain. V was shortened by 3 bases and J by 2 bases, with 9 bases between the two germline ends. The germline gives CDR1 SEHNR, CDR2 FQNEAQ (reference sequence). The CDR3 runs to 14 residues. CDR3 sequence reads: CASSFGRPTDTQYF. Here the CDR3 DNA reads TGTGCCAGCAGCTTTGGCAGGCCCACAGATACGCAGTATTTT.

This clonotype was detected ten times or more. The CDR3, as DNA: TGTGCCAGCAGGATGAGCGGGGCCCGAGAGACCCAGTACTTC. It encodes CASRMSGARETQYF. The chain carries TRBV6-1 and TRBJ2-5; 7 bases agree with TRBD2. The CDR3 consists of 14 residues. The V gene end was trimmed by 6 bases and the J gene end by 4 bases; junction bases not matched to a gene: 8. The germline V gene has CDR1 MNHNS and CDR2 SASEGT.